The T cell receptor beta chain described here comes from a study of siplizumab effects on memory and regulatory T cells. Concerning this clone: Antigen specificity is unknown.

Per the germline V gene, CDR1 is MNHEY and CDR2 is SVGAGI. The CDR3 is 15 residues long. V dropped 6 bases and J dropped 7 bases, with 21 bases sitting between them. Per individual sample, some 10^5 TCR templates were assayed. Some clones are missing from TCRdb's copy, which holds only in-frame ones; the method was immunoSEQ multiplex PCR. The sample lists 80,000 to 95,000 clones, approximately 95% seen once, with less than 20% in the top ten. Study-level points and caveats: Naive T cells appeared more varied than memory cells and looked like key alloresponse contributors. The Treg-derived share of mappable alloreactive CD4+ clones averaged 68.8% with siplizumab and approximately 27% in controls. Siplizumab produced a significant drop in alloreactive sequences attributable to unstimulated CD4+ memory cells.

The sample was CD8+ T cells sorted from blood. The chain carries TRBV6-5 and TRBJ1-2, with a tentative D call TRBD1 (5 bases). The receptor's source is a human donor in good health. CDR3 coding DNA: TGTGCCAGCAGCTACCAAATAGGGGCTTTGAGTGGCTACACCTTC. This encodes CASSYQIGALSGYTF.